This TCR beta chain was observed in a study of blood T cell repertoires in COVID-19. Background on the study: T cells, B-cell-depleted T cells, or PBMCs supplied cDNA or gDNA.

Trimming stripped 8 bases from V and 0 bases from J, with 16 bases between. The CDR3 extends over 15 amino acids. Germline V lookup: CDR1 SGHTA, CDR2 FQGNSA. The assay was immunoSEQ multiplex PCR, and TCRdb's table has in-frame clones only and misses some. This table holds 150,000 or so clones, over 75% found once. One Seattle source followed patients from active infection through their disease course. Sample: peripheral blood. The receptor was derived from a man in his fifties or sixties with COVID-19, enrolled during active disease. The gene calls are TRBV7-2 and TRBJ2-5, with D perhaps TRBD1 (6 bases). CDR3 amino acids: CASRSFRTDQETQYF. The CDR3 DNA follows: TGTGCCAGCCGCTCTTTTAGGACAGACCAAGAGACCCAGTACTTC.